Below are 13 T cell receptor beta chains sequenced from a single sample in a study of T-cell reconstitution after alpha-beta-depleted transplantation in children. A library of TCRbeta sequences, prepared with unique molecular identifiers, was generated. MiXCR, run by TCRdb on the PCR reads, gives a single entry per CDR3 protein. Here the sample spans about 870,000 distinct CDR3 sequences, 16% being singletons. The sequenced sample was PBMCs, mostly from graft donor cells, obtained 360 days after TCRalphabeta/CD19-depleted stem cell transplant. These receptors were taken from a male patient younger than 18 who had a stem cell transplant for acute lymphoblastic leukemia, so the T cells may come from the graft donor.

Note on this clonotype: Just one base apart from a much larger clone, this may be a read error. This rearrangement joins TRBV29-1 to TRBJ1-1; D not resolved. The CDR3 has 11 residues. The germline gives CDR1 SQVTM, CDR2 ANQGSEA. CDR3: CSIEGNTEAFF. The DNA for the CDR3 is TGCAGCATTGAGGGGAACACTGAAGCTTTCTTT.

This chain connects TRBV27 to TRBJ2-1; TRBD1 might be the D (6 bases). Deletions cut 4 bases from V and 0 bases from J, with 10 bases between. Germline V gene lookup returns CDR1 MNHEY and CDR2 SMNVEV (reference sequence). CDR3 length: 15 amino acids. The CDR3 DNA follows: TGTGCCAGCAGTTCCCAGGACAGCTCCTACAATGAGCAGTTCTTC. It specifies CASSSQDSSYNEQFF.

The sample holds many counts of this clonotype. The CDR3 here is CASSLTAGSYEQYF. In DNA form, the CDR3 reads TGTGCCAGCAGTTTAACGGCGGGAAGCTACGAGCAGTACTTC. This chain links TRBV28 with TRBJ2-7; weak D call: TRBD2 (6 bases). The CDR3 has 14 residues. The V gene lost 2 bases and the J gene lost 3 bases, with 11 bases spanning the gap. The germline V gene encodes CDR1 MDHEN and CDR2 SYDVKM.

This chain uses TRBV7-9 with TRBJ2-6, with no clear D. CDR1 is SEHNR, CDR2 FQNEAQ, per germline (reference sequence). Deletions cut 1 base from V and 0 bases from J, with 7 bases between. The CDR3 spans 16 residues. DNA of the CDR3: TGTGCCAGCAGCTTAGGGTTTTCCTCTGGGGCCAACGTCCTGACTTTC. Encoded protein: CASSLGFSSGANVLTF.

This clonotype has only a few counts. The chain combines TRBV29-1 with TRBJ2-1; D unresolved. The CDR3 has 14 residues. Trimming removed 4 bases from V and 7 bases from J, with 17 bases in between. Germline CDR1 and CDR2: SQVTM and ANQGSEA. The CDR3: CSVAVRRSWNEQFF. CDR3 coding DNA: TGCAGCGTTGCCGTTAGAAGGTCGTGGAATGAGCAGTTCTTC.

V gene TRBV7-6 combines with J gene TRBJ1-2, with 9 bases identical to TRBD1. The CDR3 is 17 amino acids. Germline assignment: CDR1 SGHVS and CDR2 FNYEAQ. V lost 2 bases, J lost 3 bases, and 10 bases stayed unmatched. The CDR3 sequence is CASSLRADRGVYYGYTF. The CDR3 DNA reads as TGTGCCAGCAGCTTAAGGGCCGACAGGGGGGTCTACTATGGCTACACCTTC.

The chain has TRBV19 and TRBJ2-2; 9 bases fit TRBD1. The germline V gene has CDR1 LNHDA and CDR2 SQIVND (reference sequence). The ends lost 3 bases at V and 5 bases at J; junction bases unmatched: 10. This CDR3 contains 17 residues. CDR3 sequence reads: CASSIVGDRAGTGELFF. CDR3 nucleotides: TGTGCCAGTAGTATCGTCGGGGACAGGGCAGGAACCGGGGAGCTGTTTTTT.

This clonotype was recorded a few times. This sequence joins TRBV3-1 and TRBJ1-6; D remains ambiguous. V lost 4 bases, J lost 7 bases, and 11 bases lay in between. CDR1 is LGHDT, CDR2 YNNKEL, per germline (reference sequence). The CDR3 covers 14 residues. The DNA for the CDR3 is TGTGCCAGCAGCCGCCGAGACCCGAATTCACCCCTCCACTTT. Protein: CASSRRDPNSPLHF.

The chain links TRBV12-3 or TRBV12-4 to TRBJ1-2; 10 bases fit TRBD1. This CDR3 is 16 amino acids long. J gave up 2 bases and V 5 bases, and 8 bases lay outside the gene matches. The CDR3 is CASSLFRQGANYGYTF. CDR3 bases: TGTGCCAGCAGTCTTTTTAGACAGGGGGCGAACTATGGCTACACCTTC.

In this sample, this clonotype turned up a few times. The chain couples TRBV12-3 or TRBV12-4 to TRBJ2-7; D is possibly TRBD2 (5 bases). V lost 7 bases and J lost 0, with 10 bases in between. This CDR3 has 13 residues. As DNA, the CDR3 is TGTGCCAGCACCCCGGGGAGCTCCTACGAGCAGTACTTC. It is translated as CASTPGSSYEQYF.

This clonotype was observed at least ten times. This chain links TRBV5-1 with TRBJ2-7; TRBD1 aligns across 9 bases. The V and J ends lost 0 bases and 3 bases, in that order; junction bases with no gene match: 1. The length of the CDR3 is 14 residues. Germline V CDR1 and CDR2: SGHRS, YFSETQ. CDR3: CASSLVTGGYEQYF. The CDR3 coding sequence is TGCGCCAGCAGCTTGGTGACAGGGGGCTACGAGCAGTACTTC.

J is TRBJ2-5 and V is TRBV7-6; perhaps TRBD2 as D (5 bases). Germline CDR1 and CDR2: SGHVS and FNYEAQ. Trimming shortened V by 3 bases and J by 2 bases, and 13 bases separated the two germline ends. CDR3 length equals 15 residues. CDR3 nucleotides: TGTGCCAGCAGCTTCCTCGGGGTGAAGCAAGAGACCCAGTACTTC. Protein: CASSFLGVKQETQYF.

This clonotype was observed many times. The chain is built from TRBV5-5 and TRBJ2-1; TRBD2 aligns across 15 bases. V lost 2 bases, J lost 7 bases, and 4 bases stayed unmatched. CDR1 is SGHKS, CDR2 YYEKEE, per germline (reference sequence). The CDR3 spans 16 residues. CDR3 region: CASSFGLAGGLNEQFF. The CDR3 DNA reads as TGTGCCAGCAGCTTCGGACTAGCGGGAGGGCTGAATGAGCAGTTCTTC.